The TCR beta chain under discussion was sequenced for a study of cytomegalovirus exposure and HLA in healthy donors. General observations from the study: The authors assumed roughly uniform sequencing depth across donors for presence/absence analyses.

On this clone: Its antigen is not identified.

Germline assignment: CDR1 SGHTA and CDR2 FQGTGA. V lost 0 bases, J lost 1 base, and 2 bases stayed unmatched. The CDR3 has 15 residues. Primers for the PCR totalled 60 Vbeta and 13 Jbeta. Sequencing used immunoSEQ multiplex PCR; TCRdb keeps in-frame clones, though not all of them. The sample yields under 150,000 clones, around 82% seen once. Sequences were obtained from PBMCs. This receptor was taken from a boy between 5 and 17 years old in good health and CMV-seronegative. The V call is TRBV7-3, the J call TRBJ2-5; TRBD2 matches at 7 bases. CDR3 region: CASSLTAGFQETQYF. DNA for the CDR3: TGTGCCAGCAGCTTAACAGCGGGATTCCAAGAGACCCAGTACTTC. Supplemented by reference TRBV7-3 and TRBJ2-5, the full variable domain reads GAGVSQTPSNKVTEKGKYVELRCDPISGHTALYWYRQSLGQGPEFLIYFQGTGAADDSGLPNDRFFAVRPEGSVSTLKIQRTERGDSAVYLCASSLTAGFQETQYFGPGTRLLVL.